This entry is about one TCR beta chain. The source of the sample is a study of blood T cell repertoires in COVID-19. About the study: The samples span acute and convalescent COVID-19 from the United States, Italy and Spain.

TCRdb's copy holds only in-frame clones and misses some; the assay was immunoSEQ multiplex PCR. The profile shows 150,000 or so clones, about four fifths of them singletons. This TCR was sampled from an elderly woman with acute or convalescent COVID-19. Sequenced input: peripheral blood.

CDR3 residues: CASRLVGGQTEAFF. The CDR3 DNA is TGTGCCAGCAGGTTGGTAGGGGGTCAAACTGAAGCTTTCTTT. The rearrangement links TRBV2 to TRBJ1-1; D is possibly TRBD1 (6 bases). Germline CDR1 and CDR2: SNHLY and FYNNEI. This CDR3 region has 14 residues. V dropped 6 bases and J dropped 5 bases, with 16 bases sitting between them. The whole variable domain, filled in from reference TRBV2 and TRBJ1-1, reads EPEVTQTPSHQVTQMGQEVILRCVPISNHLYFYWYRQILGQKVEFLVSFYNNEISEKSEIFDDQFSVERPDGSNFTLKIRSTKLEDSAMYFCASRLVGGQTEAFFGQGTRLTVV.